This note documents a single T cell receptor (beta chain) sequence. Its antigen specificity is not known. Qualities for individual bases were not recorded, and no much larger clone is one base off. From V the trimming removes 0 bases and from J it removes 5 bases, while the gene matches leave 6 bases of the junction unaccounted for. The CDR3 spans 16 residues, from the cysteine through the phenylalanine. The read is trimmed to its CDR3 DNA, 48 bases read in frame from base 1. For CDR1 and CDR2, the germline V gene (reference sequence) lists LGHDT and YNNKEL. The data are from a study of T cell responses to AZD1222 COVID-19 vaccine listed by TCRdb under 2021. Notes on the research overall: TCR sequencing was performed for roughly 250 trial participants, of whom 207 were given two doses of AZD1222 and around 25 were given two doses of MenACWY control vaccine. Trial participants were enrolled by age into subgroups of 18-55, 56-69 and 70-plus years, and around 140, 26 and 57 TCR-sequenced participants, respectively, were included in these subgroups.

The CDR3 regions of human TCRbeta chains were analyzed by immunosequencing. The study's own analysis went as follows. TCRs in the repertoires were matched against a reference library of SARS-CoV-2-specific TCRs that had been generated with the MIRA antigen-specificity platform. Breadth was defined as the fraction of unique TCRs that were SARS-CoV-2-associated. Depth was defined as the fraction of total T cells that were SARS-CoV-2-associated. Using the MIRA data, each spike-specific TCR was assigned both to the spike region to which the TCR was reactive and to a CD4 or CD8 class. Log10-transformed breadth and depth values were compared by one-way ANOVA with Sidak's multiple comparisons tests. The immuneACCESS repertoire file appears here via TCRdb, limited to in-frame rearrangements. These files lack a portion of the clones; in checked studies, under half of the deficit traces to unresolved V genes, and the cause of the others is not known. V and J calls and clone size are those listed in that table; D and trimming were worked out from the DNA. The sample table holds tens of thousands of clones, of which more than 75% were seen once. The ten largest clones represent 4% to 5.5% of the sample.

General findings and caveats noted by the study authors: Participants were mostly white British and included more females than males, and it was suggested by the authors that clonal diversity may have been underestimated. The vaccine-associated CD4 TCRs covered the entire spike protein, and the dominant responses fell in regions 160-218 and 743-854. Because no day 14 peak-response samples were available, repertoires were characterized only after the peak T cell response. After two AZD1222 doses, both the breadth and the depth of spike-specific TCRs were significantly higher than at day 0 and than in MenACWY recipients. The 56-69-year group was small, and its depth increase did not reach significance, likely because of low power. Epitopes outside the regions mutated in the B.1.351 and B.1.1.7 variants were reportedly recognized by nearly half of the unique spike-specific TCRs. Only five or six AZD1222 recipients were SARS-CoV-2 seropositive at baseline, limiting conclusions about previously exposed vaccinees.

The label giving this sample's time point can be read as: about 28 days (+/-7) after the second vaccine dose. The treatment or condition tag for this specimen amounts to: meningococcal conjugate vaccine given as trial control. Vaccinee samples were obtained from the UK trials COV001 and COV002, which included a single-blind randomized controlled phase 2/3 trial of AZD1222 (ChAdOx1 nCoV-19) in healthy adults. For TCRbeta chain sequencing, PBMC samples from trial participants were taken at day 0 and at day 28 after the second dose. This sequence was found in an adult who received the MenACWY meningococcal vaccine as a control. Sequencing used peripheral blood, obtained 28 days after the second dose of the MenACWY control vaccine. In this chain, TRBV3-1 (or the pseudogene TRBV3-2) is recombined with TRBJ2-2; TRBD1 agrees with 7 junctional bases. The DNA is TGTGCCAGCAGCCAAGAGTACAGGGGTGGGACCGGGGAGCTGTTTTTT. This translates into CASSQEYRGGTGELFF.